This TCR beta chain was captured by sequencing in a study of somatic mutations in cytotoxic T cells in rheumatoid arthritis. The V end lost 4 bases, the J end lost 4 bases, and 11 bases lay between the germline ends. The CDR3 covers 13 residues. Per the germline V gene, CDR1 is MNHNS and CDR2 is SASEGT. Notes on the study in general: No significant CD8+ T-cell clonality difference was found between rheumatoid arthritis patients and age-matched controls.

To note about this clone: Its antigen remains unknown.

TCRdb's copy holds only in-frame clones and misses some; the assay was immunoSEQ multiplex PCR. The repertoire holds roughly 20,000 clones, roughly nine tenths seen once, with roughly 15% in the top ten. The receptor comes from a man aged 40-49 years in good health. The chain couples TRBV6-1 to TRBJ2-7; D perhaps matches TRBD1 (5 bases). Sequences were obtained from CD8+ T cells sorted from blood. DNA of the CDR3: TGTGCCAGCAGTGCGGGCAGGGTTTACGAGCAGTACTTC. Protein product: CASSAGRVYEQYF.